This TCR beta chain was recovered during a study of blood T cell repertoires in COVID-19. Study-wide background: Specimens from acute and convalescent COVID-19 originated in the United States, Italy and Spain. T cells, B-cell-depleted T cells, or PBMCs provided the cDNA or gDNA that served as material.

Source study methods: Nucleated cell counts were estimated from reference gene primer amplification. TCRdb's table, derived via immunoSEQ multiplex PCR, lists solely in-frame clones and lacks some. V, J and clone size are those of that table, while D and trimming were read from the DNA. The table shows nearly 300,000 clones, with roughly 91% occurring only once. Those who participated ranged in age from roughly 18 to 90 years and resided in approximately 23 US areas. The CDR3 runs 15 residues. The trim removed 8 bases at V and 2 bases at J, leaving 8 bases unmatched. Germline CDR1 reads SNHLY; CDR2 reads FYNNEI.

Source material: PBMCs or T cells enriched from blood (not recorded which). V usage is TRBV2 and J usage is TRBJ2-3; 9 bases align to TRBD2. The receptor comes from a woman in her forties or fifties who had been exposed to COVID-19. CDR3 bases: TGTGCCAGCCCGGGTCTAGCGGGGTTCACAGATACGCAGTATTTT. Translating it yields CASPGLAGFTDTQYF. The full variable domain, rest sourced from reference TRBV2 and TRBJ2-3, is EPEVTQTPSHQVTQMGQEVILRCVPISNHLYFYWYRQILGQKVEFLVSFYNNEISEKSEIFDDQFSVERPDGSNFTLKIRSTKLEDSAMYFCASPGLAGFTDTQYFGPGTRLTVL.